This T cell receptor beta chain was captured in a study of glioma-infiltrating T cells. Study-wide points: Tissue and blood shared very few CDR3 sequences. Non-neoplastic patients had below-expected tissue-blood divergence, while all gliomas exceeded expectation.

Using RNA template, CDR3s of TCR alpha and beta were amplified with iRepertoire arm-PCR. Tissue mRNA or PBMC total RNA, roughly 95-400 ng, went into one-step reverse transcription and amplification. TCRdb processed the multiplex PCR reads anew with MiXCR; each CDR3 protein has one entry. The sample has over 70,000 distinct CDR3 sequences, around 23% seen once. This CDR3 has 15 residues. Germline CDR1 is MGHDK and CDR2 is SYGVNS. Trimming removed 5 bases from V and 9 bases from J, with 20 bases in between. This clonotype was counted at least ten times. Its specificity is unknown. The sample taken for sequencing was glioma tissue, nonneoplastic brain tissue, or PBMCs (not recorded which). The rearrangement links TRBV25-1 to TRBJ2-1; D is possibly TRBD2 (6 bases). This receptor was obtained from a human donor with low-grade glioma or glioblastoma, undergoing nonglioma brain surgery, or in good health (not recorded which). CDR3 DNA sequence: TGTGCCAGCAGTCGCGGGACGGCGTCTACAAGTGAGCAGTTCTTC. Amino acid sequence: CASSRGTASTSEQFF.